This TCR beta chain was retrieved from a study of regulatory T cells in long-lasting Graves disease. HTBI primers from iRepertoire and Arm-PCR of CDR3 regions yielded the TCR beta libraries. TCRdb re-derived calls from the multiplex PCR reads in MiXCR, one entry per CDR3 protein. The data contain approximately 470,000 distinct CDR3 sequences, about 20% of them singletons. This CDR3 contains 14 residues. Trimming stripped 3 bases from V and 2 bases from J, with 12 bases between. Germline loops: CDR1 SGHNT, CDR2 YYREEE (reference sequence). Time point reported: persistent/refractory GD, antithyroid drugs over 5 years with positive TRAb. The TCR library was prepared using RNA isolated from PBMCs.

The sequencing used peripheral blood mononuclear cells (PBMCs), collected when the disease was refractory, from a patient treated with antithyroid drugs. The origin of this receptor is a female donor with Graves disease. The rearrangement links TRBV5-4 to TRBJ2-7; D call uncertain. The CDR3 bases are TGTGCCAGCAGCTGGATTAGCAGCGCCTACGAGCAGTACTTC. It encodes CASSWISSAYEQYF. The full variable domain, rest sourced from reference TRBV5-4 and TRBJ2-7, is ETGVTQSPTHLIKTRGQQVTLRCSSQSGHNTVSWYQQALGQGPQFIFQYYREEENGRGNFPPRFSGLQFPNYSSELNVNALELDDSALYLCASSWISSAYEQYFGPGTRLTVT.